This TCR beta chain emerged from a study of blood T cell repertoires in COVID-19. Study-level information: The cDNA or gDNA used as material had been derived from T cells, B-cell-depleted T cells, or PBMCs.

Sequencing was performed with immunoSEQ multiplex PCR; in TCRdb, only in-frame clones are kept and a portion is missing. Among approximately 210,000 clones, roughly four fifths were seen once, and the ten largest hold approximately 10%. Participant-reported clinical history was the basis for cohort assignment. Symptom resolution, clearance, or two negative PCRs marked donors in Cohort 3 as recovered. The CDR3 extends over 15 amino acids. Deletions cut 2 bases from V and 2 bases from J, with 12 bases between. CDR1 is LNHNV and CDR2 is YYDKDF in the germline V gene (reference sequence). Specimen: PBMCs or T cells enriched from blood (not recorded which). The chain combines TRBV15 with TRBJ2-5; D is perhaps TRBD1 (6 bases). This sequence was found in a middle-aged man who had recovered from COVID-19. The CDR3 sequence is CATSRIRGWQETQYF. CDR3 coding DNA: TGTGCCACCAGCAGAATCAGGGGTTGGCAAGAGACCCAGTACTTC.